This is a list of T cell receptor beta chains from one sample in a study of T-cell memory formation after mild COVID-19. TCRdb re-analysed the 5' RACE reads in MiXCR, keeping a single row per CDR3 protein. The sample includes 300,000 to 400,000 distinct CDR3 sequences, more than 15% of them seen just once. Sequenced input: PBMCs or a T cell subset sorted from them (not recorded which). The receptors stem from a man aged 18 to 30 who had mild COVID-19 (a few samples of this study predate the infection). Cell type and time point are not known. Both conserved end residues are part of each CDR3. Fields, in order: D gene, clone size, CDR3 length, J gene, V gene, CDR3 DNA, CDR3 protein. A D gene is named only where the DNA matches it firmly. The listing skips clone size in some rows; elsewhere it reads once, few, many or a size class.

d_gene: TRBD2; abundance: .; len: 17; j_gene: TRBJ2-1; v_gene: TRBV4-3; CDR3nt: TGCGCCAGCAGCCAAGATGCCCCTGGCGGGGGGGTCTATGAGCAGTTCTTC; CDR3aa: CASSQDAPGGGVYEQFF
d_gene: .; abundance: few; len: 12; j_gene: TRBJ1-2; v_gene: TRBV29-1; CDR3nt: TGCAGCGTTGAAGATTTTCGCTATGGCTACACCTTC; CDR3aa: CSVEDFRYGYTF
d_gene: .; abundance: many; len: 14; j_gene: TRBJ1-2; v_gene: TRBV15; CDR3nt: TGTGCCACCAGGACGGTGACAGGCAATTATGGCTACACCTTC; CDR3aa: CATRTVTGNYGYTF
d_gene: .; abundance: .; len: 12; j_gene: TRBJ2-5; v_gene: TRBV20-1; CDR3nt: TGCAGTGCTAGGGAGGGGGGCGCGGCCCAGTACTTC; CDR3aa: CSAREGGAAQYF
d_gene: TRBD2; abundance: few; len: 13; j_gene: TRBJ2-3; v_gene: TRBV6-5; CDR3nt: TGTGCCAGCAGCCCTATAGCGGGGGATACGCAGTATTTT; CDR3aa: CASSPIAGDTQYF
d_gene: .; abundance: many; len: 16; j_gene: TRBJ2-1; v_gene: TRBV24-1; CDR3nt: TGTGCCACCAGAGATCCAGGACTAAATACCGACAATGAGCAGTTCTTC; CDR3aa: CATRDPGLNTDNEQFF
d_gene: .; abundance: .; len: 14; j_gene: TRBJ2-7; v_gene: TRBV11-2; CDR3nt: TGTGCCAGCAGCCTACCGACAGGTCCCAACGAGCAGTACTTC; CDR3aa: CASSLPTGPNEQYF
d_gene: TRBD1; abundance: many; len: 13; j_gene: TRBJ1-5; v_gene: TRBV7-2; CDR3nt: TGTGCCAGCAGCTTGACAGGGGAACAGCCCCAGCATTTT; CDR3aa: CASSLTGEQPQHF
d_gene: .; abundance: few; len: 14; j_gene: TRBJ1-3; v_gene: TRBV7-2; CDR3nt: TGTGCCAGCAGCTTAGACGTGAGGAGAAACACCATATATTTT; CDR3aa: CASSLDVRRNTIYF
d_gene: .; abundance: .; len: 13; j_gene: TRBJ2-1; v_gene: TRBV10-3; CDR3nt: TGTGCCATCAGTTTAATGGCTTACAATGAGCAGTTCTTC; CDR3aa: CAISLMAYNEQFF
d_gene: TRBD1; abundance: many; len: 16; j_gene: TRBJ2-2; v_gene: TRBV4-1; CDR3nt: TGCGCCAGCAGCCATAGCCGGGACAGCCCCGACGGGGAGCTGTTTTTT; CDR3aa: CASSHSRDSPDGELFF
d_gene: TRBD1; abundance: .; len: 15; j_gene: TRBJ1-2; v_gene: TRBV9; CDR3nt: TGTGCCAGCTCCTCCCCGGGACAGAGGAGGAACGGCTACACCTTC; CDR3aa: CASSSPGQRRNGYTF
d_gene: TRBD1; abundance: .; len: 16; j_gene: TRBJ2-5; v_gene: TRBV3-1; CDR3nt: TGTGCCAGCAGCCAAGGGGGGCCAGGGGGACAAGAGACCCAGTACTTC; CDR3aa: CASSQGGPGGQETQYF
d_gene: .; abundance: .; len: 13; j_gene: TRBJ1-3; v_gene: TRBV3-1; CDR3nt: TGTGCCAGCAGCCAAAACTCTGGAAACACCATATATTTT; CDR3aa: CASSQNSGNTIYF
d_gene: TRBD2; abundance: .; len: 15; j_gene: TRBJ2-3; v_gene: TRBV5-1; CDR3nt: TGCGCCAGCCTCCCGACTAGCGGGGTCACAGATACGCAGTATTTT; CDR3aa: CASLPTSGVTDTQYF
d_gene: .; abundance: .; len: 15; j_gene: TRBJ2-4; v_gene: TRBV11-2; CDR3nt: TGTGCCAGCAGCTCCATCCCGGGCGCCAAAAACATTCAGTACTTC; CDR3aa: CASSSIPGAKNIQYF
d_gene: .; abundance: .; len: 15; j_gene: TRBJ2-4; v_gene: TRBV11-2; CDR3nt: TGTGCCAGCAGCTTAATCCCAGGGACCAAAAACATTCAGTACTTC; CDR3aa: CASSLIPGTKNIQYF
d_gene: .; abundance: .; len: 14; j_gene: TRBJ2-5; v_gene: TRBV19; CDR3nt: TGTGCCAGTAGTATAGACGACAGGTCCCGGACCCAGTACTTC; CDR3aa: CASSIDDRSRTQYF
d_gene: TRBD1; abundance: .; len: 16; j_gene: TRBJ2-1; v_gene: TRBV5-1; CDR3nt: TGCGCCAGCAGCCAGGGACAGGGGAGATCCTACAATGAGCAGTTCTTC; CDR3aa: CASSQGQGRSYNEQFF
d_gene: .; abundance: .; len: 14; j_gene: TRBJ2-1; v_gene: TRBV19; CDR3nt: TGTGCCAGTACTTTTAACGGGGGATACAATGAGCAGTTCTTC; CDR3aa: CASTFNGGYNEQFF
d_gene: TRBD1; abundance: .; len: 15; j_gene: TRBJ2-1; v_gene: TRBV19; CDR3nt: TGTGCCAGTAGTATAGGTGGACAGGGGTGGAATGAGCAGTTCTTC; CDR3aa: CASSIGGQGWNEQFF
d_gene: .; abundance: .; len: 20; j_gene: TRBJ2-2; v_gene: TRBV18; CDR3nt: TGTGCCAGCTCACCCCCGCGCGGGGAACCACAGGGAGCGAACACCGGGGAGCTGTTTTTT; CDR3aa: CASSPPRGEPQGANTGELFF
d_gene: .; abundance: .; len: 12; j_gene: TRBJ1-2; v_gene: TRBV5-4; CDR3nt: TGTGCCAGCAGCGATGTGTTGAATGGCTACACCTTC; CDR3aa: CASSDVLNGYTF